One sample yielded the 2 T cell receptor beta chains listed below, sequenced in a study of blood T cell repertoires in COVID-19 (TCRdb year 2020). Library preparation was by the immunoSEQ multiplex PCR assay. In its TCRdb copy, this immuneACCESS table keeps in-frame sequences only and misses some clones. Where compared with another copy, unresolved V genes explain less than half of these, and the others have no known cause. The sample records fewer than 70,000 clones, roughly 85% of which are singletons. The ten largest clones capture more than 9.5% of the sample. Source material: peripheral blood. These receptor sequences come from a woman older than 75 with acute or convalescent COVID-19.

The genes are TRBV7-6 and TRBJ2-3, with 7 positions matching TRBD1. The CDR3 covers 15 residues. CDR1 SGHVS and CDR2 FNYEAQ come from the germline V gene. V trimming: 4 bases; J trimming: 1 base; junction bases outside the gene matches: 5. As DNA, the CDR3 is TGTGCCAGCAGCTGGGGGACAGCCCGCACAGATACGCAGTATTTT. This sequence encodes CASSWGTARTDTQYF.

DNA for the CDR3: TGTGCCAGCAGCTCGGGACAGGAGATTCGTGGCTACACCTTC. It codes for CASSSGQEIRGYTF. The V gene is TRBV7-8, the J gene TRBJ1-2; 8 nucleotides agree with TRBD1. CDR1 and CDR2 from the germline V gene are SGHVS and FQNEAQ. The CDR3 loop spans 14 amino acids. The trim removed 4 bases at V and 7 bases at J, leaving 8 bases unmatched. The full variable domain, in which reference TRBV7-8 and TRBJ1-2 provide the parts outside the CDR3, is GAGVSQSPRYKVAKRGQDVALRCDPISGHVSLFWYQQALGQGPEFLTYFQNEAQLDKSGLPSDRFFAERPEGSVSTLKIQRTQQEDSAVYLCASSSGQEIRGYTFGSGTRLTVV.